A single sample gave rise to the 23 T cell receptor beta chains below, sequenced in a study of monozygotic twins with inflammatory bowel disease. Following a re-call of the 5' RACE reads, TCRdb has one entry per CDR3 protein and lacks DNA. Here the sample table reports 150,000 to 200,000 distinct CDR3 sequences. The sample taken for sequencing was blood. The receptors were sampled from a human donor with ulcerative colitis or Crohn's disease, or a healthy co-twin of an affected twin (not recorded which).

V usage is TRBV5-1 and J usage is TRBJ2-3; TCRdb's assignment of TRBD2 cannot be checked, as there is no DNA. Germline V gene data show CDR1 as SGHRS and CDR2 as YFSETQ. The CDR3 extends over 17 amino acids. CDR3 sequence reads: CASSLVGSGGAGDTQYF.

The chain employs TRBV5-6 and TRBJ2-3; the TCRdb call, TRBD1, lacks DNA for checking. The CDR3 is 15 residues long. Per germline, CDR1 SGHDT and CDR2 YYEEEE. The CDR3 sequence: CASSLVRQGTDTQYF.

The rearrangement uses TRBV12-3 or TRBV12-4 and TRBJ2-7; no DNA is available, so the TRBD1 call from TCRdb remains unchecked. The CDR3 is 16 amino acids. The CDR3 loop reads CASSLSPLQGAYEQYF.

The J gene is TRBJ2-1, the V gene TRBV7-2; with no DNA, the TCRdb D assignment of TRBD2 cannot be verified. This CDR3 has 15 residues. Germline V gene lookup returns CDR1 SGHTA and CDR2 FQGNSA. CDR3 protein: CASSLTAGGWDEQFF.

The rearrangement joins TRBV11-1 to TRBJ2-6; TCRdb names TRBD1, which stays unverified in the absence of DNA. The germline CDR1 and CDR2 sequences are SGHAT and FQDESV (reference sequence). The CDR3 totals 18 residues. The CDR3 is CASSSRTGVSSGANVLTF.

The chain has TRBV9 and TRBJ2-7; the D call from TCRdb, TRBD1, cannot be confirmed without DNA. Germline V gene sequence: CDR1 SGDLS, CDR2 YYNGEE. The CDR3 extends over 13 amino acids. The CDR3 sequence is CASSVVSGKEQYF.

The CDR3 spells CASSWTSGAVYEQYF. The chain recombines TRBV6-5 with TRBJ2-7; checking the TCRdb D call of TRBD2 is not possible without DNA. CDR1 and CDR2 from the germline V gene are MNHEY and SVGAGI. There are 15 residues in the CDR3.

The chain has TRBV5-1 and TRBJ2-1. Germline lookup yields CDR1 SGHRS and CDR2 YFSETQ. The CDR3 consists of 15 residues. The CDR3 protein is CASSPTGGAYNEQFF.

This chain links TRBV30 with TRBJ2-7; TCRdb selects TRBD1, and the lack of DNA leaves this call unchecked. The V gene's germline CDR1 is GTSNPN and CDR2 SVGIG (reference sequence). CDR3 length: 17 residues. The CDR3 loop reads CAWKGTGGFFADYEQYF.

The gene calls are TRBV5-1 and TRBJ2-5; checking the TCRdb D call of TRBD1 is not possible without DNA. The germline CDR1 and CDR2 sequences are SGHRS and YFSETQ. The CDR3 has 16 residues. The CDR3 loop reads CASSSWPQGTQETQYF.

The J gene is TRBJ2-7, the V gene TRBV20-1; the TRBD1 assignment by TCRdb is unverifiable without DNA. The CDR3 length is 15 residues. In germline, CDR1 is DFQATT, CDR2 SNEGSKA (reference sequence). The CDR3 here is CSARDHPRTVYEQYF.

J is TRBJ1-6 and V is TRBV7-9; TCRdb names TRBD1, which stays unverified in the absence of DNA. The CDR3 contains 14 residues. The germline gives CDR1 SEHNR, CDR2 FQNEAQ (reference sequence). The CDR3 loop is CASSLTGPGSPLHF.

CDR3 sequence: CASSLDQGSNEQYF. The chain couples TRBV5-6 to TRBJ2-7. Germline loops: CDR1 SGHDT, CDR2 YYEEEE. The CDR3 extends over 14 amino acids.

This chain's CDR3 is CASSLMDKYEQYF. This chain joins TRBV28 and TRBJ2-7; the D call from TCRdb, TRBD1, cannot be confirmed without DNA. This CDR3 contains 13 residues. Germline CDR1 is MDHEN and CDR2 is SYDVKM. Using reference TRBV28 and TRBJ2-7 for the parts outside the CDR3, the full variable domain is DVKVTQSSRYLVKRTGEKVFLECVQDMDHENMFWYRQDPGLGLRLIYFSYDVKMKEKGDIPEGYSVSREKKERFSLILESASTNQTSMYLCASSLMDKYEQYFGPGTRLTVT.

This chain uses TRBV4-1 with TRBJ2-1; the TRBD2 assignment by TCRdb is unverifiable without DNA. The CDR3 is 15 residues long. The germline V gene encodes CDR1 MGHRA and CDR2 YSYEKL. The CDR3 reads CASSRGPVPPDEQFF.

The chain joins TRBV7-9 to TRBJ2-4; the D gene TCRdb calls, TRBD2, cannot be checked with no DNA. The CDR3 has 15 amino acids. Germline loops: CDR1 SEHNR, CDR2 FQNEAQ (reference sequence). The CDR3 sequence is CASSLGSSVSNIQYF.

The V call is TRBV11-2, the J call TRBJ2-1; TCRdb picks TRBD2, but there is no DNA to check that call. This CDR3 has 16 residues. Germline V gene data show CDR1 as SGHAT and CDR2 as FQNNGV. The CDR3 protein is CASSTERGAPYNEQFF.

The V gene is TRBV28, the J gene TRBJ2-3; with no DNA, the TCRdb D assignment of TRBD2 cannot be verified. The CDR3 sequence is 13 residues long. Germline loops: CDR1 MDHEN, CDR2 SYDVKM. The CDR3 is CASSLPAGDTQYF.

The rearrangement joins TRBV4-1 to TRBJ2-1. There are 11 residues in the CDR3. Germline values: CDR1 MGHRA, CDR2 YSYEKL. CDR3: CASSQGNEQFF.

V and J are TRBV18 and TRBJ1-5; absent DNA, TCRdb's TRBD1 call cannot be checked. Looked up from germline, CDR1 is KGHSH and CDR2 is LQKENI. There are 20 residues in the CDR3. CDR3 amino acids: CASSPQSRGQGAGGNQPQHF.

CDR3 sequence: CASSDPSGDANTGELFF. The J gene is TRBJ2-2, the V gene TRBV2; the TCRdb call, TRBD2, lacks DNA for checking. Germline V gene sequence: CDR1 SNHLY, CDR2 FYNNEI. There are 17 residues in the CDR3.

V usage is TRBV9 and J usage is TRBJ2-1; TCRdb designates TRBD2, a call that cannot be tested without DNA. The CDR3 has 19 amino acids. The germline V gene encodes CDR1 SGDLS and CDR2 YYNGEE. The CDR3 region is CASSVAPAGSGIKGDEQFF.

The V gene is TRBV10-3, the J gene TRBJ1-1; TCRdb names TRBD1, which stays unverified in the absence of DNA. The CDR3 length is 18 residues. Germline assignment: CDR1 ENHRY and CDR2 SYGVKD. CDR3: CAISPLPLRTGEVTEAFF.